This T cell receptor beta chain stems from a study of blood T cell repertoires in COVID-19. About the study: T cells, B-cell-depleted T cells, or PBMCs provided the cDNA or gDNA that served as material.

Patients from Seattle were sampled longitudinally, starting during active infection. Deletions cut 1 base from V and 0 bases from J, with 16 bases between. This CDR3 region has 19 residues. Germline V CDR1 and CDR2: MNHEY, SMNVEV (reference sequence). Some clones are missing from TCRdb's copy, which holds only in-frame ones; the method was immunoSEQ multiplex PCR. This table holds a few hundred thousand clones, about 93% found once. V is TRBV27 and J is TRBJ1-6, with a weak D call TRBD1 (6 bases). Sequencing was carried out using peripheral blood. The TCR sequence derives from a woman aged 25 to 39 with COVID-19, enrolled during active disease. The DNA of the CDR3 is TGTGCCAGCAGTTTATTCGGGACACCCTCGAGCTCCTATAATTCACCCCTCCACTTT. Encoded protein: CASSLFGTPSSSYNSPLHF.